What follows are 26 T cell receptor beta chains derived from one specimen sequenced in a study of blood T cell repertoires in COVID-19. Sequencing was performed with immunoSEQ multiplex PCR; in TCRdb, only in-frame clones are kept and a portion is missing. The sample carries 140,000 or so clones, over 75% recorded once. Sequenced material: peripheral blood. The receptors were sampled from an older woman with active COVID-19.

The rearrangement joins TRBV7-2 to TRBJ2-3; no reliable D call. V shed 1 base and J shed 2 bases, with 4 bases lying between them. Germline V gene data show CDR1 as SGHTA and CDR2 as FQGNSA. CDR3 length: 13 amino acids. Written as DNA, the CDR3 is TGTGCCAGCAGCTTAGACTTCACAGATACGCAGTATTTT. Translated, it gives CASSLDFTDTQYF. Complete variable domain (other parts from reference TRBV7-2 and TRBJ2-3): GAGVSQSPSNKVTEKGKDVELRCDPISGHTALYWYRQSLGQGLEFLIYFQGNSAPDKSGLPSDRFSAERTGGSVSTLTIQRTQQEDSAVYLCASSLDFTDTQYFGPGTRLTVL.

The chain employs TRBV5-1 and TRBJ1-1; 11 bases align to TRBD1. The V segment lost 1 base and the J segment 6 bases; nucleotides outside the gene matches: 2. CDR3 length: 14 residues. CDR1 is SGHRS and CDR2 is YFSETQ in the germline V gene. The CDR3: CASSLRTGGAEAFF. In DNA form, the CDR3 reads TGCGCCAGCAGCTTGAGGACAGGGGGCGCTGAAGCTTTCTTT.

This clone was detected once. The V call is TRBV28, the J call TRBJ1-1; 9 bases map to TRBD1. Per germline, CDR1 MDHEN and CDR2 SYDVKM. This CDR3 is built from 15 residues. The J segment lost 0 bases and the V segment lost 3 bases, leaving 2 bases of the junction unmatched. The CDR3 here is CASSFGTGMNTEAFF. The CDR3 bases are TGTGCCAGCAGTTTCGGGACAGGGATGAACACTGAAGCTTTCTTT.

V gene TRBV28 combines with J gene TRBJ2-7; TRBD2 is a possible D gene (6 bases). Germline V CDR1 and CDR2: MDHEN, SYDVKM. The CDR3 runs to 14 residues. V gave up 6 bases and J gave up 3 bases, with 15 bases separating them. DNA for the CDR3: TGTGCCAGCAGACCCCCGGGGACTTTCTACGAGCAGTACTTC. Translation: CASRPPGTFYEQYF. Full variable domain (missing parts from reference TRBV28 and TRBJ2-7): DVKVTQSSRYLVKRTGEKVFLECVQDMDHENMFWYRQDPGLGLRLIYFSYDVKMKEKGDIPEGYSVSREKKERFSLILESASTNQTSMYLCASRPPGTFYEQYFGPGTRLTVT.

The chain recombines TRBV7-9 with TRBJ2-1; 7 bases agree with TRBD2. Losses at the gene ends were 7 bases for V and 6 bases for J; bases not matched to a gene: 12. The CDR3 length is 15 residues. Per the germline V gene, CDR1 is SEHNR and CDR2 is FQNEAQ (reference sequence). The CDR3 is CASNNGLAAGNEQFF. The CDR3 nucleotides read TGTGCCAGCAACAACGGGCTAGCGGCTGGCAATGAGCAGTTCTTC.

This rearrangement joins TRBV6-6 to TRBJ2-3, with D maybe TRBD2 (7 bases). CDR3 size: 16 residues. V lost 2 bases and J lost 1, with 13 bases in between. CDR1 is MNHNY and CDR2 is SVGAGI in the germline V gene (reference sequence). CDR3 residues: CASSYRRGGGTDTQYF. Written as DNA, the CDR3 is TGTGCCAGCAGTTACCGCAGGGGAGGGGGCACAGATACGCAGTATTTT.

The chain employs TRBV6-2 or TRBV6-3 and TRBJ2-7, with TRBD1 as a possible D gene (6 bases). The CDR3 sequence is 12 residues long. Germline-derived CDR1 and CDR2 are MNHEY and SVGEGT. Trimming took off 3 bases at V and 4 bases at J, with 7 bases between the two ends. The CDR3 DNA sequence: TGTGCCAGCAGTTATACAGGGTACGAGCAGTACTTC. As protein: CASSYTGYEQYF.

The chain employs TRBV21-1 and TRBJ2-1; TRBD1 is the table's D call, not checked against the DNA. TRBV21-1 is shown as a pseudogene. This CDR3 has 17 amino acids. The CDR3 here is CASSNPNGTESYNEQFF. The CDR3 nucleotides are TGTGCCAGCAGCAACCCCAATGGGACAGAAAGCTACAATGAGCAGTTCTTC.

This sequence joins TRBV5-6 and TRBJ1-3; D is undetermined. V lost 3 bases and J lost 4, with 5 bases in between. The length of the CDR3 is 12 residues. CDR1 and CDR2 from the germline V gene are SGHDT and YYEEEE. The CDR3 DNA sequence: TGTGCCAGCAGCTCAGGAGGAAACACCATATATTTT. It is translated as CASSSGGNTIYF.

The gene calls are TRBV30 and TRBJ1-1; no firm D call. The CDR3 extends over 14 amino acids. The ends were cut back, 0 bases at V and 11 bases at J, with 19 bases in the middle. The germline V gene has CDR1 GTSNPN and CDR2 SVGIG (reference sequence). The CDR3 DNA follows: TGTGCCTGGAGTGTAGCTCGGGGTCGGAGTCGGGCTTTCTTT. Protein product: CAWSVARGRSRAFF.

This sequence joins TRBV7-2 and TRBJ1-4; weak D call: TRBD1 (6 bases). V lost 2 bases to trimming and J lost 12 bases, with 10 bases between them. Germline CDR1 and CDR2: SGHTA and FQGNSA. CDR3 length: 12 amino acids. The CDR3 nucleotides read TGTGCCAGCAGCTTAAGGGGGATTCAACTGTTTTTT. It yields the protein CASSLRGIQLFF.

This chain connects TRBV6-2 or TRBV6-3 to TRBJ1-1, with TRBD1 matching 8 bases. Germline CDR1 reads MNHEY; CDR2 reads SVGEGT. This CDR3 region has 16 residues. Trimming removed 5 bases from V and 1 base from J; junction bases left unmatched: 9. Here the CDR3 reads CASSPGTGLRNTEAFF. CDR3 coding DNA: TGTGCCAGCAGTCCCGGGACAGGTCTACGGAACACTGAAGCTTTCTTT.

The chain employs TRBV28 and TRBJ2-7; the match to TRBD2 covers 7 bases. Germline V gives CDR1 MDHEN, CDR2 SYDVKM. V was pared by 1 base and J by 0 bases, with 12 bases of the junction left unmatched. The CDR3 has 18 residues. CDR3 nucleotide sequence: TGTGCCAGCAGTTTATTTAGTTGGGTGGGAGGGAGCTCCTACGAGCAGTACTTC. As protein: CASSLFSWVGGSSYEQYF.

This chain links TRBV7-9 with TRBJ1-4; D not resolved. The CDR3 totals 16 residues. V was cut by 1 base and J by 1 base, with 10 bases left in between. Germline CDR1 and CDR2: SEHNR and FQNEAQ (reference sequence). As DNA, the CDR3 is TGTGCCAGCAGCTTAGTAGGCGGGATAACTAATGAAAAACTGTTTTTT. Protein: CASSLVGGITNEKLFF.

The chain combines TRBV19 with TRBJ2-3; possible D gene TRBD2, 5 bases. The germline V and J ends were trimmed by 3 bases and 0 bases, with 10 bases remaining between them. The length of the CDR3 is 15 residues. Germline V gene data show CDR1 as LNHDA and CDR2 as SQIVND (reference sequence). For the CDR3, the DNA is TGTGCCAGTAGTATTGTAGCGAGAAGCACAGATACGCAGTATTTT. Its protein product is CASSIVARSTDTQYF.

The rearrangement joins TRBV21-1 to TRBJ2-1; the D call of TRBD2 is as the table states it, not checked on the DNA. TRBV21-1 is given as a pseudogene. The CDR3 extends over 17 amino acids. CDR3 protein: CASSKGSSGASYNEQFF. The CDR3 DNA sequence: TGTGCCAGCAGCAAAGGGAGTAGCGGGGCCTCCTACAATGAGCAGTTCTTC.

The V and J genes are TRBV28 and TRBJ2-1; 10 bases fit TRBD2. The V gene's germline CDR1 is MDHEN and CDR2 SYDVKM. Trimming took 6 bases from V and 6 from J; bases not matched to a gene: 8. This CDR3 spans 15 amino acids. CDR3 coding DNA: TGTGCCAGCAGCGGTACTAGCGGGACCCTCAATGAGCAGTTCTTC. It yields the protein CASSGTSGTLNEQFF. Using reference TRBV28 and TRBJ2-1 for the parts outside the CDR3, the full variable domain is DVKVTQSSRYLVKRTGEKVFLECVQDMDHENMFWYRQDPGLGLRLIYFSYDVKMKEKGDIPEGYSVSREKKERFSLILESASTNQTSMYLCASSGTSGTLNEQFFGPGTRLTVL.

This clone has a single count. V gene TRBV19 combines with J gene TRBJ2-7, with 10 positions matching TRBD2. V gave up 6 bases and J gave up 5 bases; unmatched junction bases: 13. Looked up from germline, CDR1 is LNHDA and CDR2 is SQIVND (reference sequence). The CDR3 is 16 residues long. The CDR3 protein is CASSRRGLAGAHEQYF. CDR3 nucleotide sequence: TGTGCCAGTAGCCGCCGGGGCCTAGCGGGAGCCCACGAGCAGTACTTC.

V gene TRBV23-1 combines with J gene TRBJ2-3; 10 positions match TRBD2. TRBV23-1 is an open reading frame whose function is uncertain. The CDR3 has 16 amino acids. The trim removed 0 bases at V and 5 bases at J, leaving 5 bases unmatched. Here the CDR3 reads CASSQSLAGDRDTQYF. CDR3 in DNA: TGCGCCAGCAGTCAATCCCTAGCGGGAGATAGAGATACGCAGTATTTT.

The chain joins TRBV20-1 to TRBJ2-3; D gene unclear. Germline V CDR1 and CDR2: DFQATT, SNEGSKA (reference sequence). CDR3 size: 12 residues. Trimming removed 3 bases from V and 6 bases from J, with 10 bases in between. The CDR3 loop is CSASPPVDTQYF. For the CDR3, the DNA is TGCAGTGCTAGTCCTCCGGTCGATACGCAGTATTTT.

V gene TRBV3-1 (or the pseudogene TRBV3-2) combines with J gene TRBJ2-7; TRBD1 matches at 11 bases. Trimming removed 8 bases from V and 2 bases from J; junction bases left unmatched: 8. This CDR3 has 15 amino acids. Looked up from germline, CDR1 is LGHDT and CDR2 is YNNKEL (reference sequence). DNA of the CDR3: TGTGCCAGCGAAACCGGGACAGGGGGAACCTACGAGCAGTACTTC. Residues: CASETGTGGTYEQYF.

The chain couples TRBV21-1 to TRBJ1-6. TRBV21-1 is noted as a pseudogene. The CDR3 loop spans 12 amino acids. The CDR3 DNA sequence: TGTGCCAGCAGCGAGCTTAATTCACCCCTCCACTTT. Amino acids: CASSELNSPLHF.

A single count supports this clone. The genes are TRBV29-1 and TRBJ2-1, with TRBD2 matching over 7 bases. Per the germline V gene, CDR1 is SQVTM and CDR2 is ANQGSEA. V was pared by 4 bases and J by 6 bases, with 9 bases of the junction left unmatched. The CDR3 consists of 14 residues. DNA of the CDR3: TGCAGCGTTGGGGCCGGACTAGTGGCCAATGAGCAGTTCTTC. This translates into CSVGAGLVANEQFF.

The rearrangement uses TRBV11-2 and TRBJ1-4; the D is unclear. V dropped 7 bases and J dropped 8 bases, with 14 bases sitting between them. This CDR3 contains 13 residues. The V gene's germline CDR1 is SGHAT and CDR2 FQNNGV. The CDR3 region is CASNPNGVEKLFF. The CDR3 DNA reads TGTGCCAGCAACCCTAACGGGGTAGAAAAACTGTTTTTT.

The chain recombines TRBV19 with TRBJ2-5; TRBD2 aligns across 13 bases. The CDR3 contains 16 residues. Trimming took 5 bases from V and 5 from J; bases not matched to a gene: 8. Per germline, CDR1 LNHDA and CDR2 SQIVND (reference sequence). The CDR3 here is CASSPETSGRFETQYF. The CDR3 coding sequence is TGTGCCAGTAGTCCTGAGACTAGCGGGAGGTTTGAGACCCAGTACTTC.

The rearrangement joins TRBV7-2 to TRBJ2-5; TRBD2 aligns across 7 bases. Per germline, CDR1 SGHTA and CDR2 FQGNSA. This CDR3 comprises 14 residues. Germline trimming cut 5 bases from V and 1 base from J; bases unmatched to any gene: 4. CDR3 residues: CASSQGGSQETQYF. CDR3 coding DNA: TGTGCCAGCAGCCAGGGAGGGTCCCAAGAGACCCAGTACTTC. The full variable domain, with the rest looked up from reference TRBV7-2 and TRBJ2-5, is GAGVSQSPSNKVTEKGKDVELRCDPISGHTALYWYRQSLGQGLEFLIYFQGNSAPDKSGLPSDRFSAERTGGSVSTLTIQRTQQEDSAVYLCASSQGGSQETQYFGPGTRLLVL.